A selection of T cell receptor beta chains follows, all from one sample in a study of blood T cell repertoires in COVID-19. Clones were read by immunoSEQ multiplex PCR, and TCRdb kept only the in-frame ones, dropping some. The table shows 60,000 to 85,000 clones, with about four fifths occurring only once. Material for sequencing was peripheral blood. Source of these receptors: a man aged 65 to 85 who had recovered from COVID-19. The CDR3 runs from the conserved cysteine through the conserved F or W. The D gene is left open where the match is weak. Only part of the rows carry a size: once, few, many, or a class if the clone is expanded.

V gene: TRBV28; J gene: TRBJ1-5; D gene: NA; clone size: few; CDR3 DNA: TGTGCCAGCAGTTATTCAGGGAATCAGCCCCAGCATTTT; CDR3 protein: CASSYSGNQPQHF
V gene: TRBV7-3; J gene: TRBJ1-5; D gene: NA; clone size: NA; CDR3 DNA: TGTGCCAGCAGCTTACGACGACGGGATCAGCCCCAGCATTTT; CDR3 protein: CASSLRRRDQPQHF
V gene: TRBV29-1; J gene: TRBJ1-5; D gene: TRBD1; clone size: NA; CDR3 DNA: TGCAGCGCCGGGACAGGGAATCAGCCCCAGCATTTT; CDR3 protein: CSAGTGNQPQHF
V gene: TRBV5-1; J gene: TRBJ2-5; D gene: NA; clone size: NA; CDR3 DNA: TGCGCCAGCAGCTTTCGCGGGACAGCCCAAGAGACCCAGTACTTC; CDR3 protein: CASSFRGTAQETQYF
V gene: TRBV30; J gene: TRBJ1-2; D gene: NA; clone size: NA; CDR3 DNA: TGTGCCTGGAGGGGCAAGGGAACTAGGAATGGCTACACCTTC; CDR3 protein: CAWRGKGTRNGYTF
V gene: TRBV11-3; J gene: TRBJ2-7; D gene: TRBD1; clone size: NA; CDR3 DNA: TGTGCCAGCAGCCCAATAGGACAGGGCTACGAGCAGTACTTC; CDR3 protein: CASSPIGQGYEQYF
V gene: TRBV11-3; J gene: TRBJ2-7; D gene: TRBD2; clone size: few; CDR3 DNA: TGTGCCAGCAGCTTCGCGGCGGGGGGGGCCTACGAGCAGTACTTC; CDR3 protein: CASSFAAGGAYEQYF
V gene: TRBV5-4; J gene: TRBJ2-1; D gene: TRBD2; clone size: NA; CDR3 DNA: TGTGCCAGCAGCCCCCCTTCGGGGGGGGGCAACAATGAGCAGTTCTTC; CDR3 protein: CASSPPSGGGNNEQFF
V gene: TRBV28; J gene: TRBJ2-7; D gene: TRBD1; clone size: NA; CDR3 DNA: TGTGCCAGCAGGGCAGGGACAGGGAGCTACGAGCAGTACTTC; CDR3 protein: CASRAGTGSYEQYF
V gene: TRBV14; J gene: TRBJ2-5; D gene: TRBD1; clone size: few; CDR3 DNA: TGTGCCAGCAGCCAAGATTGGGGTTGGGGACAGCAAGAGACCCAGTACTTC; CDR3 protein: CASSQDWGWGQQETQYF
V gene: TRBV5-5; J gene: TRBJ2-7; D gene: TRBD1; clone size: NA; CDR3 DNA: TGTGCCAGCACCAGGGAGCTGGACAGGGACTTCTACGAGCAGTACTTC; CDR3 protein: CASTRELDRDFYEQYF